This T cell receptor beta chain came from a study of shared T cell receptors in the human thymus. The CDR3 has 16 residues. CDR1 and CDR2 (germline): MNHEY, SMNVEV (reference sequence). Trimming shortened V by 5 bases and J by 0 bases, and 16 bases separated the two germline ends. Measured with immunoSEQ multiplex PCR; TCRdb has only the in-frame clones, and not every one. The sample has some 700,000 clones, over 75% seen once. These data were likewise used in another study, on human thymus T cells. That source reports: Donation came from healthy Finnish infants having corrective surgery for congenital heart defects. Corrective cardiac surgery supplied the resected thymus tissue. Apparent skewing of V and J gene usage characterized both thymic and blood repertoires. There were highly overlapping thymic repertoires among unrelated individuals, as related research reported.

The sequenced sample consisted of thymocytes. V gene TRBV27 combines with J gene TRBJ1-1; D is ambiguous. The TCR was taken from a girl under two years old with a congenital heart defect. CDR3 nucleotides: TGTGCCAGCAGTCCTAAGACCAGGAAGTTGAACACTGAAGCTTTCTTT. Encoded protein: CASSPKTRKLNTEAFF.